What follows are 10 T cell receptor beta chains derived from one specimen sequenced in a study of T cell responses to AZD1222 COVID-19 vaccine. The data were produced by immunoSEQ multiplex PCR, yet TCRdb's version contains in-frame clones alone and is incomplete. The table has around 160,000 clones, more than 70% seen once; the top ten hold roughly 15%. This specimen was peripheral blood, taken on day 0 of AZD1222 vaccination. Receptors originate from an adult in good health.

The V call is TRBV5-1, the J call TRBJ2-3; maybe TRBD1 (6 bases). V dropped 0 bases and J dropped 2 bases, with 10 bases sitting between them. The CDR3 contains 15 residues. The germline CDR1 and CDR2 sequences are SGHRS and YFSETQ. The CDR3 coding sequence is TGCGCCAGCAGCTTGGACCAGGGGTTCACAGATACGCAGTATTTT. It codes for CASSLDQGFTDTQYF.

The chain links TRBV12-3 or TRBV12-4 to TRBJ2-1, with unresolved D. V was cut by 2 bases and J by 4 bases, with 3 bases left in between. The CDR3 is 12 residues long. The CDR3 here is CASSLPYNEQFF. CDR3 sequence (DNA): TGTGCCAGCAGTTTACCTTACAATGAGCAGTTCTTC.

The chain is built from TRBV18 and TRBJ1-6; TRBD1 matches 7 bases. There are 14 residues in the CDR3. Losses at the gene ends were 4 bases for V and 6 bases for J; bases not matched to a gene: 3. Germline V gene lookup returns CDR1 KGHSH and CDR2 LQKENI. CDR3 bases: TGTGCCAGCTCACTCGACAGGGTTAATTCACCCCTCCACTTT. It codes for CASSLDRVNSPLHF.

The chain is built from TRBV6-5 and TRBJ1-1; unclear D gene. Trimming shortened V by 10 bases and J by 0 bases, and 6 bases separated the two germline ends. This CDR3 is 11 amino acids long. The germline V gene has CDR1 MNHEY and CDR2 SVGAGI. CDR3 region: CAMLVNTEAFF. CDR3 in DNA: TGTGCCATGCTCGTGAACACTGAAGCTTTCTTT.

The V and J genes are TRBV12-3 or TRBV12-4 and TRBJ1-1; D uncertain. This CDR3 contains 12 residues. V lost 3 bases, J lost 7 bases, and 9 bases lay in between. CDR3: CASSFGLGEAFF. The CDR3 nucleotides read TGTGCCAGCAGTTTCGGGCTAGGTGAAGCTTTCTTT.

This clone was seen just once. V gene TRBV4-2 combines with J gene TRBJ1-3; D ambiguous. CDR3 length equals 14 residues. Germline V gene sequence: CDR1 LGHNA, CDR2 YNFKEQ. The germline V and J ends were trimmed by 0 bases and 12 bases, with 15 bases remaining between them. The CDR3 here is CASSQDIGGRSIYF. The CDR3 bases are TGTGCCAGCAGCCAAGATATAGGCGGACGTAGCATATATTTT.

Here the CDR3 reads CASSLAGAGETQYF. In DNA form, the CDR3 reads TGTGCCAGCAGCTTAGCGGGGGCCGGGGAGACCCAGTACTTC. The gene calls are TRBV7-3 and TRBJ2-5, with D perhaps matching TRBD2 (7 bases). The CDR3 has 14 residues. Germline V gene sequence: CDR1 SGHTA, CDR2 FQGTGA. Trimming removed 2 bases from V and 5 bases from J, with 12 bases in between.

CDR3 region: CASSNATNTGELFF. The CDR3 bases are TGCGCCAGCAGCAACGCGACAAACACCGGGGAGCTGTTTTTT. J is TRBJ2-2 and V is TRBV10-1, with D uncertain. Germline assignment: CDR1 WNHNN and CDR2 SYGVQD (reference sequence). This CDR3 has 14 residues. V lost 6 bases and J 2 bases, leaving 10 bases between the germline ends.

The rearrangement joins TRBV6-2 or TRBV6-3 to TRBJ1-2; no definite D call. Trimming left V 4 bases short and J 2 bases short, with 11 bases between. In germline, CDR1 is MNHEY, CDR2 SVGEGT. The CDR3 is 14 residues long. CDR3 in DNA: TGTGCCAGCAGTTTTGATTCGGTGAACTATGGCTACACCTTC. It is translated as CASSFDSVNYGYTF.

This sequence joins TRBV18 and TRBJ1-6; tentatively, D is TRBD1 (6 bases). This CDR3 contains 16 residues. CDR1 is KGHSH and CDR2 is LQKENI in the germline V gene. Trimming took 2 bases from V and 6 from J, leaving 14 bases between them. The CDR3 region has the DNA TGTGCCAGCTCACCAAGTTACAGGGATGGTAATTCACCCCTCCACTTT. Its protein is CASSPSYRDGNSPLHF.